These 24 T cell receptor beta chains originate from one sample sequenced in a study of cytotoxic CD8 clonotypes in ibrutinib-treated CLL. The repertoire was sequenced with immunoSEQ multiplex PCR; TCRdb's copy has only in-frame clones and lacks some. The data hold 150,000 to 200,000 clones, with nearly 90% observed a single time. The specimen comprised PBMCs, sampled at disease progression, from a patient treated with ibrutinib. All receptors come from a human donor with chronic lymphocytic leukemia.

The genes are TRBV27 and TRBJ2-2; TRBD2 aligns across 11 bases. CDR1 MNHEY and CDR2 SMNVEV come from the germline V gene (reference sequence). After removal of 8 bases from V and 2 bases from J, the junction contained 4 bases not matched to a gene. The CDR3 runs 15 residues. CDR3 residues: CASRGLAENTGELFF. The CDR3 DNA is TGTGCCAGCCGGGGACTAGCGGAAAACACCGGGGAGCTGTTTTTT.

The V and J genes are TRBV10-3 and TRBJ1-1; 7 nucleotides match TRBD1. Germline CDR1 ENHRY, CDR2 SYGVKD. This CDR3 spans 13 amino acids. V trimming: 7 bases; J trimming: 3 bases; junction bases outside the gene matches: 5. Here the CDR3 reads CAITDRVDTEAFF. As DNA, the CDR3 is TGTGCCATCACCGACAGGGTTGACACTGAAGCTTTCTTT.

The J gene is TRBJ1-4, the V gene TRBV5-1; 9 nucleotides agree with TRBD1. Unmatched junction bases numbered 7, after V lost 4 bases and J lost 6 bases. This CDR3 is built from 15 residues. Germline V gene data show CDR1 as SGHRS and CDR2 as YFSETQ. The CDR3 sequence is CASSPGQGIYEKLFF. The CDR3 bases are TGCGCCAGCAGCCCGGGACAGGGTATCTATGAAAAACTGTTTTTT.

This chain connects TRBV29-1 to TRBJ2-3, with no clear D. CDR3 length equals 17 residues. CDR1 and CDR2 from the germline V gene are SQVTM and ANQGSEA. V was shortened by 7 bases and J by 2 bases, with 25 bases between the two germline ends. CDR3 nucleotide sequence: TGCAGCGGCCTGGTATGGGTAGCCTCCAGATACACAGATACGCAGTATTTT. Translating gives CSGLVWVASRYTDTQYF.

V is TRBV7-2 and J is TRBJ2-3; D uncertain. There are 13 residues in the CDR3. With 3 bases removed from V and 6 bases from J, the gap between germline ends came to 10 bases. Germline V CDR1 and CDR2: SGHTA, FQGNSA. The chain's CDR3 is CASSFERTDTQYF. CDR3 bases: TGTGCCAGCAGCTTTGAAAGAACGGATACGCAGTATTTT.

V gene TRBV11-3 combines with J gene TRBJ2-1; 7 nucleotides align to TRBD2. J was trimmed by 1 base and V by 9 bases; bases with no gene match: 6. The CDR3 totals 14 residues. Per the germline V gene, CDR1 is SGHNT and CDR2 is YENEEA. CDR3 residues: CASGRGLSYNEQFF. Written as DNA, the CDR3 is TGTGCCAGTGGGAGGGGATTGTCCTACAATGAGCAGTTCTTC.

The chain joins TRBV5-6 to TRBJ2-5; 8 bases are a match to TRBD2. From germline, CDR1 is SGHDT and CDR2 YYEEEE. The CDR3 is made up of 15 amino acids. J lost 5 bases, V lost 0 bases, and 6 bases had no gene match. CDR3 sequence reads: CASSLAGTRGETQYF. CDR3 DNA sequence: TGTGCCAGCAGCTTGGCCGGGACTAGAGGGGAGACCCAGTACTTC. The full variable domain, completed using reference TRBV5-6 and TRBJ2-5, is DAGVTQSPTHLIKTRGQQVTLRCSPKSGHDTVSWYQQALGQGPQFIFQYYEEEERQRGNFPDRFSGHQFPNYSSELNVNALLLGDSALYLCASSLAGTRGETQYFGPGTRLLVL.

A note on this clone: The same CDR3 arises from other DNA sequences in this sample as well. The chain recombines TRBV5-1 with TRBJ2-7; the match to TRBD1 covers 7 bases. Germline V gives CDR1 SGHRS, CDR2 YFSETQ. Unmatched junction bases numbered 2, after V lost 3 bases and J lost 2 bases. The CDR3 extends over 13 amino acids. The CDR3 DNA is TGCGCCAGCAGCTGGGACAGAGCCTACGAGCAGTACTTC. Translated, it gives CASSWDRAYEQYF.

Concerning this clone: The germline gene is not matched at one end of the junction; a read error may be the cause. The chain combines TRBV7-7 with TRBJ2-1, with 9 nucleotides matching TRBD1. The CDR3 is made up of 15 amino acids. The germline V gene has CDR1 SSHAT and CDR2 FNYEAQ (reference sequence). Here the CDR3 reads CASSFGTGQDNEQFF. Here the CDR3 DNA reads TGTGCTAGCAGCTTTGGGACAGGGCAGGACAATGAGCAGTTCTTC.

The chain joins TRBV5-4 to TRBJ1-1; D gene ambiguous. The CDR3 contains 12 residues. Trimming pared 7 bases from V and 1 base from J, leaving 8 bases between. The germline V gene encodes CDR1 SGHNT and CDR2 YYREEE (reference sequence). CDR3 amino acids: CASRTRNTEAFF. The CDR3 DNA reads as TGTGCCAGCCGTACAAGGAACACTGAAGCTTTCTTT. Combining the CDR3 with reference TRBV5-4 and TRBJ1-1 gives the whole variable domain ETGVTQSPTHLIKTRGQQVTLRCSSQSGHNTVSWYQQALGQGPQFIFQYYREEENGRGNFPPRFSGLQFPNYSSELNVNALELDDSALYLCASRTRNTEAFFGQGTRLTVV.

CDR3 DNA sequence: TGTGCCAGTAGTATAGATCCCGACAGGGGGGATGGCTACACCTTC. Its translation is CASSIDPDRGDGYTF. The chain has TRBV19 and TRBJ1-2; TRBD1 agrees at 9 bases. Germline V gives CDR1 LNHDA, CDR2 SQIVND (reference sequence). Trimming at V came to 0 bases and at J to 6 bases, leaving 5 bases not matched to a gene. The CDR3 length is 15 residues.

The chain joins TRBV2 to TRBJ2-3; 8 bases line up with TRBD2. Germline CDR1 reads SNHLY; CDR2 reads FYNNEI. This CDR3 contains 15 residues. Losses at the gene ends were 6 bases for V and 0 bases for J; bases not matched to a gene: 5. CDR3 residues: CASSELAASTDTQYF. Written as DNA, the CDR3 is TGTGCCAGCAGCGAACTAGCGGCTAGCACAGATACGCAGTATTTT.

The J gene is TRBJ2-7, the V gene TRBV28; 7 nucleotides align to TRBD2. Germline CDR1 is MDHEN and CDR2 is SYDVKM. The V and J ends lost 2 bases and 4 bases, in that order; junction bases with no gene match: 8. The CDR3 length is 15 residues. As DNA, the CDR3 is TGTGCCAGCAGTTTAGTAGCTAGCGGTGGATACGAGCAGTACTTC. The encoded protein is CASSLVASGGYEQYF.

V is TRBV11-2 and J is TRBJ2-7; 9 bases align to TRBD1. J was trimmed by 2 bases and V by 4 bases; bases with no gene match: 6. Germline values: CDR1 SGHAT, CDR2 FQNNGV. The CDR3 has 15 amino acids. CDR3 region: CASSYRDRATYEQYF. As DNA, the CDR3 is TGTGCCAGCAGCTACCGGGACAGGGCTACCTACGAGCAGTACTTC.

The J gene is TRBJ1-2, the V gene TRBV2; D is ambiguous. The CDR3 sequence is 16 residues long. V was cut by 1 base and J by 4 bases, with 16 bases left in between. CDR1 SNHLY and CDR2 FYNNEI come from the germline V gene. The CDR3 coding sequence is TGTGCCAGCAGTGAAGACGGGCCATCGGTTGCCTATGGCTACACCTTC. Translation: CASSEDGPSVAYGYTF.

The J gene is TRBJ2-3, the V gene TRBV11-3; 9 positions match TRBD2. V lost 1 base, J lost 2 bases, and 7 bases stayed unmatched. This CDR3 region has 17 residues. Germline CDR1 is SGHNT and CDR2 is YENEEA. The CDR3 DNA sequence: TGTGCCAGCAGCTTAGGTGTTGCTAGCGGGGACACAGATACGCAGTATTTT. It codes for CASSLGVASGDTDTQYF.

A few counts support this clone. The rearrangement uses TRBV18 and TRBJ2-7; 8 bases map to TRBD1. Looked up from germline, CDR1 is KGHSH and CDR2 is LQKENI. V lost 3 bases and J lost 1; bases outside the gene matches: 8. The CDR3 is 16 residues long. CDR3 sequence (DNA): TGTGCCAGCTCACCCTTGTGGGACAGGACATCCTACGAGCAGTACTTC. Its protein is CASSPLWDRTSYEQYF.

CDR3 DNA: TGTGCCAGCAGCTTAGGGCAGGGTAGCTCCTACGAGCAGTACTTC. Protein product: CASSLGQGSSYEQYF. This chain joins TRBV11-2 and TRBJ2-7, with a tentative D call TRBD1 (5 bases). The CDR3 sequence is 15 residues long. V was pared by 1 base and J by 0 bases, with 10 bases between. CDR1 is SGHAT and CDR2 is FQNNGV in the germline V gene. The whole variable domain, remainder taken from reference TRBV11-2 and TRBJ2-7, is EAGVAQSPRYKIIEKRQSVAFWCNPISGHATLYWYQQILGQGPKLLIQFQNNGVVDDSQLPKDRFSAERLKGVDSTLKIQPAKLEDSAVYLCASSLGQGSSYEQYFGPGTRLTVT.

This clone was picked up a small number of times. This chain uses TRBV10-1 with TRBJ2-2, with D possibly matching TRBD2 (7 bases). CDR1 is WNHNN, CDR2 SYGVQD, per germline (reference sequence). The CDR3 loop spans 14 amino acids. V gave up 8 bases and J gave up 7 bases, with 17 bases separating them. CDR3 bases: TGCGCCAGCGGGGGCCGGGAGGAAGACGGGGAGCTGTTTTTT. It yields the protein CASGGREEDGELFF.

This clone appeared a few times. The rearrangement links TRBV10-3 to TRBJ1-1; D may be TRBD1 (6 bases). Germline V gene lookup returns CDR1 ENHRY and CDR2 SYGVKD. The CDR3 has 14 residues. Trimming took off 3 bases at V and 2 bases at J, with 10 bases between the two ends. In DNA form, the CDR3 reads TGTGCCATCAGTGACGGGACAAGTAACACTGAAGCTTTCTTT. Residues: CAISDGTSNTEAFF.

The genes are TRBV28 and TRBJ1-2; D not certain. V dropped 4 bases and J dropped 8 bases, with 11 bases sitting between them. Germline values: CDR1 MDHEN, CDR2 SYDVKM. This CDR3 contains 12 residues. The CDR3, as DNA: TGTGCCAGCAGTTCTACGGGCCGCGGCTACACCTTC. It translates to CASSSTGRGYTF.

The rearrangement joins TRBV6-4 to TRBJ2-3; TRBD2 matches 8 bases. Per the germline V gene, CDR1 is MRHNA and CDR2 is SNTAGT. This CDR3 contains 14 residues. V was clipped by 6 bases and J by 9 bases; unmatched bases: 11. The CDR3 sequence: CASSPRGERETQYF. The CDR3, as DNA: TGTGCCAGCAGCCCACGAGGGGAGCGGGAGACGCAGTATTTT.

J is TRBJ1-2 and V is TRBV10-2; D might be TRBD1 (5 bases). Germline CDR1 reads WSHSY; CDR2 reads SAAADI. The CDR3 sequence is 11 residues long. V was trimmed by 9 bases and J by 6 bases, leaving 11 bases between them. CDR3 sequence reads: CASFGGDGYTF. DNA of the CDR3: TGCGCCAGTTTTGGGGGGGATGGCTACACCTTC.

This clone was found a few times. The genes are TRBV19 and TRBJ2-1, with 7 bases that match TRBD1. The germline gives CDR1 LNHDA, CDR2 SQIVND (reference sequence). V lost 11 bases, J lost 10 bases, and 11 bases stayed unmatched. The CDR3 has 12 amino acids. CDR3 sequence: CAGAKTGPEQFF. The CDR3 DNA reads as TGTGCCGGGGCCAAGACAGGGCCCGAGCAGTTCTTC.